A selection of T cell receptor beta chains follows, all from one sample in a study of CD4+ T cells in melanoma. Clones were read by immunoSEQ multiplex PCR, and TCRdb kept only the in-frame ones, dropping some. The sample contains more than 6,500 clones, roughly 70% of which appear only once. The specimen was cells from a culture (not recorded whether cultured in vitro). All receptors derive from a human donor with melanoma. The CDR3 runs from the conserved cysteine through the conserved F or W. The order of the fields is V gene, D gene, J gene, clone size, CDR3 DNA, CDR3 protein. The D gene is left open where the match is weak. Clone size appears in some rows only: once, few, many, or a class for an expanded clone.

V: TRBV18
D: .
J: TRBJ1-2
size: .
DNA: TGTGCCAGCTCACCAGGGGATGGCTACACCTTC
CDR3: CASSPGDGYTF

V: TRBV10-2
D: TRBD2
J: TRBJ2-1
size: .
DNA: TGCGCCAGCAGTGAGTTTAGCGGGGGAAATAATGAGCAGTTCTTC
CDR3: CASSEFSGGNNEQFF

V: TRBV6-5
D: .
J: TRBJ1-1
size: medium-sized
DNA: TGTGCCAGCAGTCTTAACCCAGGGACCGCTGAAGCTTTCTTT
CDR3: CASSLNPGTAEAFF

V: TRBV6-5
D: .
J: TRBJ1-2
size: .
DNA: TGTGCCAGCCGACCCAGGGTCCAGGGCTACACCTTC
CDR3: CASRPRVQGYTF

V: TRBV4-2
D: .
J: TRBJ1-1
size: medium-sized
DNA: TGTGCCAGCAGCCAAGATCCGGGGCTCAACGTCGCTTTCTTT
CDR3: CASSQDPGLNVAFF

V: TRBV11-2
D: TRBD2
J: TRBJ2-3
size: .
DNA: TGTGCCAGCAGCTTACTAGAAGCGGGGGGTACGCAGTATTTT
CDR3: CASSLLEAGGTQYF

V: TRBV7-9
D: TRBD2
J: TRBJ2-5
size: few
DNA: TGTGCCAGCAGCTTAACTAGCGGGCAAGAGACCCAGTACTTC
CDR3: CASSLTSGQETQYF

V: TRBV3-1/TRBV3-2
D: .
J: TRBJ2-1
size: .
DNA: TGTGCCAGCAGCCAAGTAAGGGCCGCCAATGAGCAGTTCTTC
CDR3: CASSQVRAANEQFF

V: TRBV19
D: .
J: TRBJ1-6
size: .
DNA: TGTGCCAGTAGTACTGGACACCCTTTCGAATCCCTCCACTTT
CDR3: CASSTGHPFESLHF

V: TRBV15
D: TRBD1
J: TRBJ2-2
size: .
DNA: TGTGCCACCAGCAGTGGACAGGGGCACACCGGGGAGCTGTTTTTT
CDR3: CATSSGQGHTGELFF

V: TRBV5-4
D: TRBD2
J: TRBJ2-5
size: .
DNA: TGTGCCAGCAGCTCAAGCGGGGGGGCCGAGACCCAGTACTTC
CDR3: CASSSSGGAETQYF

V: TRBV18
D: TRBD1
J: TRBJ1-1
size: large
DNA: TGTGCCAGCTCACCGGACAGGGGCACTGAAGCTTTCTTT
CDR3: CASSPDRGTEAFF

V: TRBV6-2/TRBV6-3
D: .
J: TRBJ1-1
size: .
DNA: TGTGCCAGCAGCCAGGGCGGGTACACTGAAGCTTTCTTT
CDR3: CASSQGGYTEAFF

V: TRBV4-3
D: .
J: TRBJ2-7
size: .
DNA: TGCGCCAGCAGCGGGCGGGACAGATGGGGCGAGCAGTACTTC
CDR3: CASSGRDRWGEQYF

V: TRBV3-1/TRBV3-2
D: .
J: TRBJ2-5
size: medium-sized
DNA: TGTGCCAGCAGCCAAGCCTTAAAGACCCAGTACTTC
CDR3: CASSQALKTQYF

V: TRBV4-2
D: .
J: TRBJ1-5
size: .
DNA: TGTGCCAGCAGCCAAGATGGGGGGCGAAGGCAGCCCCAGCATTTT
CDR3: CASSQDGGRRQPQHF

V: TRBV7-3
D: TRBD1
J: TRBJ1-2
size: .
DNA: TGTGCCAGCAGCGCCGGTACCGGGACAGGGAGAGGCTACACCTTC
CDR3: CASSAGTGTGRGYTF

V: TRBV4-1
D: TRBD1
J: TRBJ1-4
size: .
DNA: TGCGCCAGCAGCCGGCCCCGGGACAGGGGAAATGAAAAACTGTTTTTT
CDR3: CASSRPRDRGNEKLFF

V: TRBV15
D: TRBD1
J: TRBJ1-2
size: .
DNA: TGTGCCACCAGCAGAGCCGCAGGGGGGGACTATGGCTACACCTTC
CDR3: CATSRAAGGDYGYTF

V: TRBV24-1
D: .
J: TRBJ1-5
size: .
DNA: TGTGCCACCAGTGAGGGGGCCTATCAGCCCCAGCATTTT
CDR3: CATSEGAYQPQHF

V: TRBV19
D: .
J: TRBJ2-7
size: .
DNA: TGTGCCAGTAGTATAGAGAAAGCGACCATCTACGAGCAGTACTTC
CDR3: CASSIEKATIYEQYF

V: TRBV6-5
D: TRBD2
J: TRBJ2-7
size: once
DNA: TGTGCCAGCAGTTACTTACCGGGGGGGGGCTACGAGCAGTACTTC
CDR3: CASSYLPGGGYEQYF

V: TRBV4-2
D: .
J: TRBJ1-2
size: .
DNA: TGTGCCAGCAGCCAAGATAGAGGAGGCTACACCTTC
CDR3: CASSQDRGGYTF

V: TRBV7-9
D: .
J: TRBJ1-2
size: medium-sized
DNA: TGTGCCAGCAGCCCCCTTCTTCGAGGTGGCTACACCTTC
CDR3: CASSPLLRGGYTF

V: TRBV4-3
D: .
J: TRBJ1-4
size: few
DNA: TGCGCCAGCAGCCAAGATGGGGGGAGGTATGAAAAACTGTTTTTT
CDR3: CASSQDGGRYEKLFF

V: TRBV15
D: .
J: TRBJ1-5
size: few
DNA: TGTGCCACCAGCAGAGGAGGACAGCCCCAGCATTTT
CDR3: CATSRGGQPQHF

V: TRBV9
D: .
J: TRBJ2-4
size: .
DNA: TGTGCCAGCAGCGTAGGGGGCGGCGGCAAAAACATTCAGTACTTC
CDR3: CASSVGGGGKNIQYF

V: TRBV14
D: TRBD2
J: TRBJ2-7
size: .
DNA: TGTGCCAGCAGCGGGACTAGGAGTCGCGAGCAGTACTTC
CDR3: CASSGTRSREQYF

V: TRBV7-2
D: .
J: TRBJ2-3
size: .
DNA: TGTGCCAGCAGGGATCTTCTGAGCACAGATACGCAGTATTTT
CDR3: CASRDLLSTDTQYF

V: TRBV7-9
D: .
J: TRBJ1-1
size: once
DNA: TGTGCCAGCAGCTTAGAGGTGAACACTGAAGCTTTCTTT
CDR3: CASSLEVNTEAFF

V: TRBV7-2
D: TRBD1
J: TRBJ1-1
size: .
DNA: TGTGCCAGCAGCAAAGGGACAGTAGCTCGGGAAGCTTTCTTT
CDR3: CASSKGTVAREAFF

V: TRBV24-1
D: .
J: TRBJ2-3
size: .
DNA: TGTGCCACCAGTGAAGGGGTACGGGACTCCGCGGTAGATACGCAGTATTTT
CDR3: CATSEGVRDSAVDTQYF

V: TRBV30
D: .
J: TRBJ1-5
size: .
DNA: TGTGCCTGGAGTGTTGATACCAATCAGCCCCAGCATTTT
CDR3: CAWSVDTNQPQHF

V: TRBV19
D: .
J: TRBJ2-7
size: .
DNA: TGTGCCAGTAGCCCAGGGCCCGGGGCCCACTACGAGCAGTACTTC
CDR3: CASSPGPGAHYEQYF

V: TRBV21-1
D: .
J: TRBJ2-2
size: .
DNA: TGTGCCAGCAGAGAACCGGGACAAAACGGCGCCGGGGAGCTGTTTTTT
CDR3: CASREPGQNGAGELFF

V: TRBV19
D: TRBD1
J: TRBJ2-7
size: .
DNA: TGTGCCAGTAGTATTTTTGGGACAGGGGAAAACGAGCAGTACTTC
CDR3: CASSIFGTGENEQYF

V: TRBV18
D: .
J: TRBJ1-1
size: .
DNA: TGTGCCAGCTCAGTGAGAGCCGGAGGCACTGAAGCTTTCTTT
CDR3: CASSVRAGGTEAFF

V: TRBV6-5
D: TRBD2
J: TRBJ2-5
size: .
DNA: TGTGCCAGCAGTTACGGTGGGAGGGACCAAAAAGAGACCCAGTACTTC
CDR3: CASSYGGRDQKETQYF

V: TRBV7-9
D: .
J: TRBJ1-1
size: .
DNA: TGTGCCAGCAGCTTAGAGATAAACACTGAAGCTTTCTTT
CDR3: CASSLEINTEAFF

V: TRBV5-4
D: .
J: TRBJ1-2
size: .
DNA: TGTGCCAGCAGCGTGGATACGTTTGGGGACCTCTATGGCTACACCTTC
CDR3: CASSVDTFGDLYGYTF

V: TRBV7-2
D: .
J: TRBJ2-3
size: .
DNA: TGTGCCAGCAGCTTAGGCACAGATACGCAGTATTTT
CDR3: CASSLGTDTQYF

V: TRBV12-3/TRBV12-4
D: TRBD1
J: TRBJ2-1
size: .
DNA: TGTGCCAGCAGTTCGGACAGGGTAAATGAGCAGTTCTTC
CDR3: CASSSDRVNEQFF

V: TRBV6-6
D: .
J: TRBJ1-1
size: .
DNA: TGTGCCAGCAGTTACACCGAGACTAACACTGAAGCTTTCTTT
CDR3: CASSYTETNTEAFF

V: TRBV3-1/TRBV3-2
D: .
J: TRBJ1-2
size: .
DNA: TGTGCCAGCAGCCCCTTGGAGACCAGCTATGGCTACACCTTC
CDR3: CASSPLETSYGYTF